These T cell receptor beta chains were read from a single sample in a study of shared clonotypes between healthy human individuals. Sequencing used immunoSEQ multiplex PCR; TCRdb keeps in-frame clones, though not all of them. Seen here are more than 2,000,000 clones, more than 80% observed once, and the top ten hold roughly 0.36%. Source material: naive CD4+ T cells from PBMCs. Source of these receptors: a man between 18 and 29 years old in good health. Some clones in this sample may be carry-over from other donors' samples. Each CDR3 is given with its conserved first and last residue. The D gene is left open where the match is weak. Some rows mark clone size as missing; the rest say once, few, many or name a class of expanded clone.

TRBJ1-1	-	-	TRBV15	TGTGCCACCAGGGCGGAGGAGGTAGGCACTGAAGCTTTCTTT	CATRAEEVGTEAFF
TRBJ2-7	-	-	TRBV9	TGTGCCAGCAGCGTAGCGCGTAGGACTGGCAGGTTGGAGCAGTACTTC	CASSVARRTGRLEQYF
TRBJ2-4	-	-	TRBV25-1	TGTGCCAGCGGAGCGGACACAAACATTCAGTACTTC	CASGADTNIQYF
TRBJ2-5	-	-	TRBV4-1	TGCGCCAGCAGCCAACCTCCGATTAGTAGGGCGGGAGAGACCCAGTACTTC	CASSQPPISRAGETQYF
TRBJ2-7	-	-	TRBV10-2	TGCGCCAGCAGCCAGCGGACACGCTCCTACGAGCAGTACTTC	CASSQRTRSYEQYF
TRBJ2-3	TRBD2	-	TRBV28	TGTGCCAGCGCGCCCGGGAGGCAGGGCCTAGATACGCAGTATTTT	CASAPGRQGLDTQYF
TRBJ1-3	-	-	TRBV14	TGTGCCAGCAGCCAACAAAGAGGAAACACCATATATTTT	CASSQQRGNTIYF
TRBJ2-6	TRBD2	once	TRBV27	TGTGCCAGCAGTCCTGGACTAGCGGGAGGTTCGTTTGGGGCCAACGTCCTGACTTTC	CASSPGLAGGSFGANVLTF
TRBJ1-6	TRBD1	-	TRBV28	TGTGCCAGCAGTCCGGGACAGGGTTTAAATAATTCACCCCTCCACTTT	CASSPGQGLNNSPLHF
TRBJ2-1	-	-	TRBV10-1	TGCGCCAGCAGTGGGTGCCAGTTGTGTGAGCAGTTCTTC	CASSGCQLCEQFF
TRBJ2-1	-	-	TRBV28	TGTGCCAGCAGTATAGAGCAGTTCTTC	CASSIEQFF
TRBJ2-1	-	-	TRBV10-3	TGTGCCATCACAAACGGCAGCCATGAGCAGTTCTTC	CAITNGSHEQFF
TRBJ2-3	-	-	TRBV28	TGTGCCAGCAGTTTAGGCAGGGGGGTGGATACGCAGTATTTT	CASSLGRGVDTQYF
TRBJ2-5	-	-	TRBV21-1	TGTGCCAGCAGCACTCGGGGGGTAGGTGAGACCCAGTACTTC	CASSTRGVGETQYF
TRBJ2-2	-	-	TRBV7-3	TGTGCCAGCAGCTACAGTGCAGCGAACACCGGGGAGCTGTTTTTT	CASSYSAANTGELFF
TRBJ1-2	-	few	TRBV6-6	TGTGCCAGCTTCCGAGATTTGAACTATGGCTACACCTTC	CASFRDLNYGYTF
TRBJ1-1	TRBD1	-	TRBV6-1	TGTGCCAGCAGTGCCACTGACAGGGGGGGCACTGAAGCTTTCTTT	CASSATDRGGTEAFF
TRBJ1-3	-	once	TRBV28	TGTGCCAGCACCCAGGGAACTTACTCTGGAAACACCATATATTTT	CASTQGTYSGNTIYF
TRBJ2-3	-	-	TRBV9	TGTGCCAGCAGCCCAAGCCCACCAGATACGCAGTATTTT	CASSPSPPDTQYF
TRBJ2-4	TRBD1	-	TRBV29-1	TGCAGCGCCGGACAGGGGGTATTGAGCATTCAGTACTTC	CSAGQGVLSIQYF
TRBJ2-7	-	-	TRBV25-1	TGTGCCAGCAGTGAAGGACTGGCGGGTATATCCTACGAGCAGTACTTC	CASSEGLAGISYEQYF
TRBJ1-2	-	-	TRBV18	TGTGCCAGCTCACCTGATCGGGACCAAGGTGGGGGCTACACCTTC	CASSPDRDQGGGYTF
TRBJ2-7	-	-	TRBV28	TGTGCCAGCAGTCCCCCCCTGACCGTGGAGCAGTACTTC	CASSPPLTVEQYF
TRBJ2-2	-	-	TRBV5-1	TGCGCCAGCAGCTTGGCCGGGCTGCAGGCCGGGGAGCTGTTTTTT	CASSLAGLQAGELFF
TRBJ2-6	-	-	TRBV5-1	TGCGCCAGCAGCTTGGAGGGTCAGGGCGGCGTCCTGACTTTC	CASSLEGQGGVLTF
TRBJ2-1	TRBD2	once	TRBV29-1	TGCAGCGTTGACTGGGGACTACCATACAATGAGCAGTTCTTC	CSVDWGLPYNEQFF
TRBJ1-5	TRBD1	few	TRBV28	TGTGCCAGCAGGGGACAGGGTCCCCAGCCCCAGCATTTT	CASRGQGPQPQHF
TRBJ2-1	-	-	TRBV7-2	TGTGCCAGCAGCTTAGCACTGGAGTACTCCTACAATGAGCAGTTCTTC	CASSLALEYSYNEQFF
TRBJ1-6	-	-	TRBV19	TGTGCCAGTAGTATCCAGGGATCACCCCTCCACTTT	CASSIQGSPLHF
TRBJ2-1	-	-	TRBV28	TGTGCCAGCCAAGTGTACGGACTCAATGAGCAGTTCTTC	CASQVYGLNEQFF
TRBJ1-4	-	-	TRBV27	TGTGCCAGCAGTACCTGGGGGGCAACTAATGAAAAACTGTTTTTT	CASSTWGATNEKLFF
TRBJ2-1	TRBD2	-	TRBV5-1	TGCGCCAGCAGCTTCGCGGGAGCCTCCTACAATGAGCAGTTCTTC	CASSFAGASYNEQFF
TRBJ1-1	-	-	TRBV30	TGTGCCTGGGGCAGTCCACGACTGAACACTGAAGCTTTCTTT	CAWGSPRLNTEAFF
TRBJ1-1	TRBD1	-	TRBV28	TGTGCCAGCAGTGGGTCAGGGGGCACTGAAGCTTTCTTT	CASSGSGGTEAFF
TRBJ2-7	-	once	TRBV7-2	TGTGCCAGCAGCTTAATGTTAGTTAGCTCCTACGAGCAGTACTTC	CASSLMLVSSYEQYF
TRBJ2-1	TRBD2	-	TRBV29-1	TGCAGCGTTGAAGATCGTCGAGCGGGAGGCTCCTACAATGAGCAGTTCTTC	CSVEDRRAGGSYNEQFF
TRBJ1-2	-	-	TRBV28	TGTGCCAGCAGTTTAAGCACAGGAGAGAGATATGGCTACACCTTC	CASSLSTGERYGYTF
TRBJ2-7	-	-	TRBV18	TGTGCCAGCTCACCAGCTGCTCAGGGGACCTACGAGCAGTACTTC	CASSPAAQGTYEQYF
TRBJ2-7	-	-	TRBV4-1	TGCGCCAGCAGCCAAGTAGGAGGGTCTGTACACGAGCAGTACTTC	CASSQVGGSVHEQYF
TRBJ2-3	TRBD1	-	TRBV7-2	TGTGCCAGCAGCTCGCGAGGGGGCGGCACAGATACGCAGTATTTT	CASSSRGGGTDTQYF
TRBJ2-2	-	-	TRBV5-4	TGTGCCAGCAGTTCGGGGCGAGCGAACACCGGGGAGCTGTTTTTT	CASSSGRANTGELFF
TRBJ2-7	TRBD1	once	TRBV7-9	TGTGCCAGCAGCCAGCCGACAGGGACGATGGTTTACGAGCAGTACTTC	CASSQPTGTMVYEQYF
TRBJ2-3	-	once	TRBV11-2	TGTGCCGCCAAGCGAGCTAGCACAGATACGCAGTATTTT	CAAKRASTDTQYF
TRBJ2-7	TRBD1	-	TRBV5-1	TGCGCCAGCAGCTTGGCCGGACAGGTCTCCTACGAGCAGTACTTC	CASSLAGQVSYEQYF
TRBJ2-1	-	-	TRBV5-1	TGCGCCAGCAGCTCCTACAGCGGGTCACCGTACAATGAGCAGTTCTTC	CASSSYSGSPYNEQFF
TRBJ2-5	TRBD2	-	TRBV6-1	TGTGCCAGCAGTGATTCGCTTCGAGGGACTAGCGGGAGTAGGAAGACCCAGTACTTC	CASSDSLRGTSGSRKTQYF
TRBJ2-7	-	-	TRBV5-5	TGTGCCAGCAGCTTGGCCCAAGGGTCCTACGAGCAGTACTTC	CASSLAQGSYEQYF
TRBJ2-1	-	-	TRBV14	TGTGCCAGCAGCCAAGCGGTTGGTAGCTCCTACAATGAGCAGTTCTTC	CASSQAVGSSYNEQFF
TRBJ2-1	-	-	TRBV7-2	TGTGCCAGCAGCTTAACGTCGGGTACTGAGCAGTTCTTC	CASSLTSGTEQFF
TRBJ2-3	-	-	TRBV29-1	TGCAGCGTTGGTTCGGACAGAAGCACAGATACGCAGTATTTT	CSVGSDRSTDTQYF
TRBJ2-5	-	once	TRBV18	TGTGCCAGCTCACTCTCGGGCCCCGGGACCCAGTACTTC	CASSLSGPGTQYF
TRBJ1-5	-	-	TRBV7-3	TGTGCCAGCAGCTTAACGGGGGACGGTAATCAGCCCCAGCATTTT	CASSLTGDGNQPQHF
TRBJ2-2	TRBD2	-	TRBV4-1	TGCGCCAGCAGCTCCAGCGGGAGTTATACCGGGGAGCTGTTTTTT	CASSSSGSYTGELFF
TRBJ1-2	TRBD1	-	TRBV28	TGTGCCAGCAGTAGGGACAGCAAGCGGGCAGCAAAGGGCTACACCTTC	CASSRDSKRAAKGYTF
TRBJ1-4	-	-	TRBV15	TGTGCCACCCTCGGGACGGCAACTAATGAAAAACTGTTTTTT	CATLGTATNEKLFF
TRBJ2-7	TRBD2	once	TRBV7-9	TGTGCCAGCACCCCGGCGGCTAGCGGGAGGGGGGCCTACGAGCAGTACTTC	CASTPAASGRGAYEQYF
TRBJ2-7	-	once	TRBV27	TGTGCCAGCAGTAACTTCTACGAGCAGTACTTC	CASSNFYEQYF
TRBJ1-2	TRBD1	-	TRBV28	TGTGCCAGCCACGACAGGGCCTTAGGCAACTATGGCTACACCTTC	CASHDRALGNYGYTF
TRBJ2-2	-	-	TRBV11-2	TGTGCCAGCAGCCCATGGTCGGGCGGTAACACCGGGGAGCTGTTTTTT	CASSPWSGGNTGELFF